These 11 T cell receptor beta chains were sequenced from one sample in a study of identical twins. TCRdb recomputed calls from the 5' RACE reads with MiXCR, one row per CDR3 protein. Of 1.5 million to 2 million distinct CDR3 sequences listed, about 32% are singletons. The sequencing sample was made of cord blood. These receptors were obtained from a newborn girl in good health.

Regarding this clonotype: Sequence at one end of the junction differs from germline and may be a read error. The CDR3 nucleotides are TGTGCCAGCTCAGAGACAGGGGGTAGTGAAAAACTGGTTTTT. As protein: CASSETGGSEKLVF. The gene calls are TRBV6-2 or TRBV6-3 and TRBJ1-4, with 9 positions matching TRBD1. The CDR3 is 14 amino acids. In germline, CDR1 is MNHEY, CDR2 SVGEGT.

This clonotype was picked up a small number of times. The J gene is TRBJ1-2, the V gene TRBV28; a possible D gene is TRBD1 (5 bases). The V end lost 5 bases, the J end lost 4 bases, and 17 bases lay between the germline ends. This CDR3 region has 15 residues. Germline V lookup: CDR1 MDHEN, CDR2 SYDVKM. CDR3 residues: CASSPIDSFVYGYTF. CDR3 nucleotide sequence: TGTGCCAGCAGTCCAATCGACAGCTTTGTCTATGGCTACACCTTC.

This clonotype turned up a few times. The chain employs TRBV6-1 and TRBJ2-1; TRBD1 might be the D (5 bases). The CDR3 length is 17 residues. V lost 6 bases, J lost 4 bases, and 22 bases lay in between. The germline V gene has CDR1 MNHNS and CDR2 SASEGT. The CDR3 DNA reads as TGTGCCAGCAGGCCTAGTAGACAGCCCCAAACGTACAATGAGCAGTTCTTC. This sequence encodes CASRPSRQPQTYNEQFF.

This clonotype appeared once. The CDR3 DNA reads as TGTGCCTGGAGCTACAGGGCGTACTATGGCTACACCTTC. Its protein is CAWSYRAYYGYTF. The chain couples TRBV30 to TRBJ1-2; weak D call: TRBD1 (6 bases). This CDR3 comprises 13 residues. Per germline, CDR1 GTSNPN and CDR2 SVGIG (reference sequence). V gave up 3 bases and J gave up 3 bases, with 11 bases separating them.

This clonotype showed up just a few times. The CDR3 loop is CSARELAAYEQYF. CDR3 bases: TGCAGTGCTAGGGAACTAGCGGCCTACGAGCAGTACTTC. This chain links TRBV20-1 with TRBJ2-7, with 8 bases aligning to TRBD2. Germline V gene sequence: CDR1 DFQATT, CDR2 SNEGSKA (reference sequence). The junction had 3 bases not matched to a gene; V was cut back by 3 bases and J by 2 bases. The CDR3 has 13 amino acids.

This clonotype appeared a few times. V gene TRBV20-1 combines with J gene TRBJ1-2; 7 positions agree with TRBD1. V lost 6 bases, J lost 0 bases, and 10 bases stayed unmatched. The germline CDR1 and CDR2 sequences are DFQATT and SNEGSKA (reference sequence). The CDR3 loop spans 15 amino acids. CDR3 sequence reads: CSAPGQAATNYGYTF. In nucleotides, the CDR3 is TGCAGTGCCCCTGGACAGGCCGCTACTAACTATGGCTACACCTTC.

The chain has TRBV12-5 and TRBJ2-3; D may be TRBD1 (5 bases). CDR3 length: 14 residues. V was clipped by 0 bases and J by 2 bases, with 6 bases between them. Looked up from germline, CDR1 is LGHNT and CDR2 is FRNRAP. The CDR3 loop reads CASGLVGHTDTQYF. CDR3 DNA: TGTGCTAGTGGTTTGGTAGGACACACAGATACGCAGTATTTT.

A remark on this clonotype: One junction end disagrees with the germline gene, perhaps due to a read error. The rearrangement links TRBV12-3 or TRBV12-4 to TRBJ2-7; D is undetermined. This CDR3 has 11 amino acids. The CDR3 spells CASSKTYERYF. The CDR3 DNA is TGTGCCAGCAGTAAAACCTACGAGCGGTACTTC.

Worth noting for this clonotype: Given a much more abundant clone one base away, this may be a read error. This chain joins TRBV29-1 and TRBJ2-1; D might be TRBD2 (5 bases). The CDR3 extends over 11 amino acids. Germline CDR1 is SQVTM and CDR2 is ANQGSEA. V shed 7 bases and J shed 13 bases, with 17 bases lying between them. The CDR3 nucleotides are TGCAGCGCTAGCTTTGTAGAGACCCAGTTCTTC. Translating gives CSASFVETQFF.

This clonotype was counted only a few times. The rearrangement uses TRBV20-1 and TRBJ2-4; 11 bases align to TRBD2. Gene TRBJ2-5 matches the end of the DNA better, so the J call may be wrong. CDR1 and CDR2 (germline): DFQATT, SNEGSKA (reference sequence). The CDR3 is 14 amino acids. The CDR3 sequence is CSARTSGVQETQYF. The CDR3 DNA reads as TGCAGTGCTAGGACTAGCGGGGTCCAAGAGACCCAGTACTTC.

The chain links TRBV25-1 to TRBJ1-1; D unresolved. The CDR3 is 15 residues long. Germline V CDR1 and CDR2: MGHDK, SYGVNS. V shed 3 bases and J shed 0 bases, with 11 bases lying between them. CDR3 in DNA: TGTGCCAGCAGTGATCCTCTAGGCCTGAACACTGAAGCTTTCTTT. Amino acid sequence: CASSDPLGLNTEAFF.